This T cell receptor (beta chain) was profiled in a study of T-cell reconstitution after alpha-beta-depleted transplantation in children. Ten or more counts support this clonotype. TCRbeta library preparation incorporated unique molecular identifiers. TCRdb reprocessed the PCR reads with MiXCR, giving one entry per CDR3 protein. The data show a few hundred thousand distinct CDR3 sequences, approximately 9.7% seen once. CDR1 is MGHRA and CDR2 is YSYEKL in the germline V gene. V lost 4 bases and J 6 bases, leaving 10 bases between the germline ends. The CDR3 is 12 residues long. The rearrangement links TRBV4-1 to TRBJ2-7; D might be TRBD2 (5 bases). The receptor comes from a human donor who donated a stem cell graft to a child with SCID. Sample: PBMCs from the stem cell graft donor, taken from the stem cell graft. For the CDR3, the DNA is TGCGCCAGCAGCCCGACTACCAGCGAGCAGTACTTC. Amino acids: CASSPTTSEQYF.